This T cell receptor beta chain was sequenced during a study of T cells after yellow fever vaccination. General study findings and limits: The secondary response showed a weaker magnitude and a faster peak, day 5 versus 15.

Each CDR3 protein gets one entry after TCRdb re-called the 5' RACE reads with MiXCR. The sample lists 360,000 or so distinct CDR3 sequences, around a tenth occurring once. This clonotype was observed many times. What it binds is unknown. CDR3 size: 13 residues. Between the trimmed V and J ends, which lost 0 bases and 6 bases, there was a span of 6 bases. CDR1 and CDR2 from the germline V gene are LGHNA and YSLEER. This sequence joins TRBV4-3 and TRBJ1-5; D gene unclear. The source was PBMCs, collected on the day of the first yellow fever vaccination. This clonotype originated in a man younger than 35 who received the YFV17D yellow fever vaccine. This chain's CDR3 is CASSQDRGQPQHF. Written as DNA, the CDR3 is TGCGCCAGCAGCCAAGATCGGGGTCAGCCCCAGCATTTT.